This entry is about one T cell receptor beta chain. Profiling relied on immunoSEQ multiplex PCR, and the TCRdb table lists in-frame clones only, not all of them. The table records 2 million to 2.5 million clones, less than 95% of them present only once. This specimen comes from a study of shared clonotypes between healthy human individuals. The receptor was derived from a man aged 18 to 30 in good health. Some clones in this sample may be carry-over from other donors' samples. Specimen: naive CD4+ T cells from PBMCs. The subset here: CD45RA+ positively selected.

The CDR3 DNA is TGTGCCAGCAGTTCCAGGGGGCTCACTGAAGCTTTCTTT. It yields the protein CASSSRGLTEAFF. The chain has TRBV7-3 and TRBJ1-1; 8 bases are a match to TRBD1. The CDR3 is made up of 13 amino acids. J gave up 4 bases and V 6 bases, and 4 bases lay outside the gene matches. The germline V gene encodes CDR1 SGHTA and CDR2 FQGTGA.